The 28 T cell receptor beta chains reported below all come from one sample, sequenced in a study of cytomegalovirus exposure and HLA in healthy donors. This PCR relied on a set of 60 Vbeta primers and 13 Jbeta primers. Clones were read by immunoSEQ multiplex PCR, and TCRdb kept only the in-frame ones, dropping some. Here the sample spans fewer than 150,000 clones, over 65% being singletons. Sequencing was performed on PBMCs. The origin of the receptors is a man in his forties or fifties in good health and CMV-seronegative.

The J gene is TRBJ2-6, the V gene TRBV28; possible D gene TRBD2, 6 bases. This CDR3 region has 15 residues. Germline values: CDR1 MDHEN, CDR2 SYDVKM. CDR3 in DNA: TGTGCTGTGGCGACCGGGAGCGCTGGGGCCAACGTCCTGACTTTC. Its translation: CAVATGSAGANVLTF. Drawing the rest from reference TRBV28 and TRBJ2-6, the complete variable domain is DVKVTQSSRYLVKRTGEKVFLECVQDMDHENMFWYRQDPGLGLRLIYFSYDVKMKEKGDIPEGYSVSREKKERFSLILESASTNQTSMYLCAVATGSAGANVLTFGAGSRLTVL.

V usage is TRBV27 and J usage is TRBJ1-6; weak D call: TRBD1 (5 bases). CDR3 length: 17 residues. Per germline, CDR1 MNHEY and CDR2 SMNVEV (reference sequence). V lost 2 bases and J lost 5, with 16 bases in between. The chain's CDR3 is CASSLHSRASNNSPLHF. In nucleotides, the CDR3 is TGTGCCAGCAGTTTACACTCCAGGGCATCCAATAATTCACCCCTCCACTTT.

The V gene is TRBV19, the J gene TRBJ2-7; 8 positions match TRBD2. V gave up 10 bases and J gave up 2 bases; unmatched junction bases: 13. This CDR3 is 15 amino acids long. The V gene's germline CDR1 is LNHDA and CDR2 SQIVND (reference sequence). CDR3 protein: CATSYRSGGTYEQYF. In DNA form, the CDR3 reads TGTGCCACCTCGTACCGGAGCGGGGGCACCTACGAGCAGTACTTC.

The chain is built from TRBV5-1 and TRBJ2-3; 8 bases are a match to TRBD1. Trimming removed 4 bases from V and 4 bases from J; junction bases left unmatched: 5. The CDR3 has 14 residues. The V gene's germline CDR1 is SGHRS and CDR2 YFSETQ. CDR3 in amino acids: CASSPIQGADTQYF. CDR3 sequence (DNA): TGCGCCAGCAGCCCGATACAGGGGGCAGATACGCAGTATTTT.

In its sample, this clone was seen a few times. This chain joins TRBV30 and TRBJ2-3; D uncertain. This CDR3 has 11 residues. V lost 5 bases to trimming and J lost 0 bases, with 3 bases between them. Germline CDR1 GTSNPN, CDR2 SVGIG (reference sequence). In nucleotides, the CDR3 is TGTGCCTGGTCTAGCACAGATACGCAGTATTTT. Its translation is CAWSSTDTQYF.

The chain combines TRBV18 with TRBJ2-5; D unclear. The V end lost 1 base, the J end lost 5 bases, and 8 bases lay between the germline ends. The CDR3 consists of 13 residues. Germline V gene data show CDR1 as KGHSH and CDR2 as LQKENI. The CDR3 DNA reads TGTGCCAGCTCACCACAAAACTCGGAGACCCAGTACTTC. This gives the protein CASSPQNSETQYF.

The gene calls are TRBV7-2 and TRBJ2-2; 7 bases line up with TRBD1. Germline V gives CDR1 SGHTA, CDR2 FQGNSA. The V segment lost 5 bases and the J segment 3 bases; nucleotides outside the gene matches: 3. The CDR3 has 14 residues. The DNA for the CDR3 is TGTGCCAGCAGCCCGGGACAGTACACCGGGGAGCTGTTTTTT. Amino acids: CASSPGQYTGELFF. Full variable domain (rest looked up from reference TRBV7-2 and TRBJ2-2): GAGVSQSPSNKVTEKGKDVELRCDPISGHTALYWYRQSLGQGLEFLIYFQGNSAPDKSGLPSDRFSAERTGGSVSTLTIQRTQQEDSAVYLCASSPGQYTGELFFGEGSRLTVL.

A note on this clone: At one of its ends the junction is not consistent with the germline gene, which may arise from a read error. This rearrangement joins TRBV7-3 to TRBJ2-5; tentatively, D is TRBD2 (6 bases). The CDR3 runs 13 residues. In germline, CDR1 is SGHTA, CDR2 FQGTGA. Written as DNA, the CDR3 is TGTGCCAGCAGCCCCGGGACTTGGCAGGCCTTGGACTTC. Translation: CASSPGTWQALDF.

The chain joins TRBV27 to TRBJ2-2; no clear D gene. The germline V and J ends were trimmed by 5 bases and 1 base, with 17 bases remaining between them. There are 17 residues in the CDR3. CDR1 and CDR2 from the germline V gene are MNHEY and SMNVEV (reference sequence). CDR3 sequence reads: CASSQLLYTQNTGELFF. CDR3 DNA: TGTGCCAGCAGTCAATTGCTATATACTCAGAACACCGGGGAGCTGTTTTTT.

The chain is built from TRBV9 and TRBJ2-7; possible D gene TRBD1, 6 bases. The CDR3 has 14 residues. Germline V gives CDR1 SGDLS, CDR2 YYNGEE. V was pared by 4 bases and J by 6 bases, with 17 bases between. The CDR3 coding sequence is TGTGCCAGCAGCTTCGACTCCGGGACAATCGAGCAGTACTTC. It specifies CASSFDSGTIEQYF.

This clone came up a few times. The chain couples TRBV28 to TRBJ1-2; D gene unclear. This CDR3 is 13 amino acids long. Germline CDR1 and CDR2: MDHEN and SYDVKM. V was trimmed by 6 bases and J by 4 bases, leaving 12 bases between them. CDR3 DNA: TGTGCCAGCAGCCAAGGAGCCCGCTATGGCTACACCTTC. The encoded protein is CASSQGARYGYTF.

The J gene is TRBJ2-1, the V gene TRBV10-2, with 7 bases matching TRBD2. CDR1 is WSHSY, CDR2 SAAADI, per germline. V shed 0 bases, J shed 8 bases, and the junction held 10 bases outside the gene matches. The CDR3 totals 16 residues. CDR3 protein: CASSESRLAGVDEQFF. DNA of the CDR3: TGCGCCAGCAGTGAGTCAAGACTAGCAGGCGTCGATGAGCAGTTCTTC.

The V and J genes are TRBV7-3 and TRBJ2-1, with D perhaps TRBD1 (5 bases). Per the germline V gene, CDR1 is SGHTA and CDR2 is FQGTGA. The CDR3 spans 17 residues. V was trimmed by 4 bases and J by 3 bases, leaving 19 bases between them. CDR3 DNA: TGTGCCAGCAGCTCCCTTGCTGAAGGGGTAGGCTACAATGAGCAGTTCTTC. Translating gives CASSSLAEGVGYNEQFF.

This chain joins TRBV18 and TRBJ2-7; no firm D call. The V and J ends lost 6 bases and 3 bases respectively, with 18 bases between them. This CDR3 spans 15 amino acids. Germline V gene lookup returns CDR1 KGHSH and CDR2 LQKENI. Written as DNA, the CDR3 is TGTGCCAGCTCCCCCAACCAGGCACCCGGCTACGAGCAGTACTTC. Protein: CASSPNQAPGYEQYF.

This clone was counted only a few times. The genes are TRBV27 and TRBJ2-2; 12 nucleotides align to TRBD2. The CDR3 extends over 18 amino acids. J lost 4 bases, V lost 5 bases, and 11 bases had no gene match. The germline gives CDR1 MNHEY, CDR2 SMNVEV (reference sequence). The CDR3, as DNA: TGTGCCAGCAGTCCCCAACACGGACTAGCGGGGATCACCGGGGAGCTGTTTTTT. Translation gives CASSPQHGLAGITGELFF.

The chain uses TRBV7-2 and TRBJ2-4, with a possible D match to TRBD2 (6 bases). This CDR3 comprises 17 residues. Per germline, CDR1 SGHTA and CDR2 FQGNSA. Trimming shortened V by 5 bases and J by 0 bases, and 17 bases separated the two germline ends. CDR3 loop: CASSPASDLIAKNIQYF. As DNA, the CDR3 is TGTGCCAGCAGCCCGGCTAGCGACTTAATAGCCAAAAACATTCAGTACTTC.

The chain joins TRBV6-6 to TRBJ1-1, with 12 bases matching TRBD1. Germline V gene data show CDR1 as MNHNY and CDR2 as SVGAGI (reference sequence). V was clipped by 3 bases and J by 5 bases; unmatched bases: 4. This CDR3 comprises 15 residues. The CDR3 bases are TGTGCCAGCAGTTATGGGACAGGGGGCGATACTGAAGCTTTCTTT. Amino acid sequence: CASSYGTGGDTEAFF.

There are many counts of this clone. V is TRBV5-4 and J is TRBJ1-4; TRBD1 aligns across 9 bases. This CDR3 comprises 15 residues. CDR1 is SGHNT and CDR2 is YYREEE in the germline V gene (reference sequence). The V gene end was trimmed by 4 bases and the J gene end by 7 bases; junction bases not matched to a gene: 8. CDR3 coding DNA: TGTGCCAGCAGCCCCACAGGGGGCGGAAGTGAAAAACTGTTTTTT. Translation: CASSPTGGGSEKLFF.

In this sample, this clone turned up once. The rearrangement links TRBV10-3 to TRBJ2-7, with TRBD1 matching over 7 bases. Germline-derived CDR1 and CDR2 are ENHRY and SYGVKD. The CDR3 extends over 15 amino acids. V was clipped by 4 bases and J by 2 bases; unmatched bases: 8. The DNA for the CDR3 is TGTGCCATCAGTGGGACAGGCCCGACCCCCTACGAGCAGTACTTC. Translated, it gives CAISGTGPTPYEQYF.

This rearrangement joins TRBV28 to TRBJ1-5; tentatively, D is TRBD1 (6 bases). CDR1 and CDR2 from the germline V gene are MDHEN and SYDVKM. The CDR3 runs to 12 residues. This chain's CDR3 is CAMGSGDQPQHF. The CDR3 nucleotides are TGTGCTATGGGGTCAGGGGATCAGCCCCAGCATTTT.

V and J are TRBV2 and TRBJ2-1; D might be TRBD2 (6 bases). V lost 8 bases to trimming and J lost 2 bases, with 13 bases between them. Per the germline V gene, CDR1 is SNHLY and CDR2 is FYNNEI. The CDR3 length is 14 residues. In nucleotides, the CDR3 is TGTGCCAGCTATGGCGGGATAACCTACAATGAGCAGTTCTTC. It translates to CASYGGITYNEQFF.

The genes are TRBV7-2 and TRBJ2-3; D is possibly TRBD1 (6 bases). CDR1 is SGHTA and CDR2 is FQGNSA in the germline V gene. CDR3 size: 14 residues. Deletions cut 2 bases from V and 4 bases from J, with 10 bases between. CDR3 residues: CASSLPPGADTQYF. CDR3 bases: TGTGCCAGCAGCTTACCCCCAGGGGCAGATACGCAGTATTTT.

The J gene is TRBJ2-5, the V gene TRBV18; D is undetermined. V was cut by 1 base and J by 0 bases, with 9 bases left in between. Germline V lookup: CDR1 KGHSH, CDR2 LQKENI. This CDR3 has 15 residues. The CDR3 nucleotides read TGTGCCAGCTCACCACTCCAGGTGAACCAAGAGACCCAGTACTTC. Its protein product is CASSPLQVNQETQYF.

This rearrangement joins TRBV6-5 to TRBJ2-3; 9 bases map to TRBD2. J lost 11 bases, V lost 6 bases, and 6 bases had no gene match. From germline, CDR1 is MNHEY and CDR2 SVGAGI. This CDR3 comprises 12 residues. The CDR3 loop reads CASSKDSGRQYF. The CDR3 nucleotides are TGTGCCAGCAGCAAAGATAGCGGGAGGCAGTATTTT.

The chain carries TRBV19 and TRBJ2-7, with TRBD1 as a possible D gene (5 bases). The CDR3 has 15 amino acids. Trimming took off 2 bases at V and 3 bases at J, with 14 bases between the two ends. The V gene's germline CDR1 is LNHDA and CDR2 SQIVND (reference sequence). The CDR3 region is CASSIRHDRRYEQYF. In DNA, the CDR3 is TGTGCCAGTAGTATAAGGCATGACAGACGCTACGAGCAGTACTTC.

This chain joins TRBV2 and TRBJ2-7, with D tentatively TRBD2 (5 bases). The CDR3 covers 15 residues. Trimming pared 3 bases from V and 0 bases from J, leaving 12 bases between. Germline values: CDR1 SNHLY, CDR2 FYNNEI. CDR3 amino acids: CASSDDQRSSYEQYF. The DNA for the CDR3 is TGTGCCAGCAGTGACGACCAGCGGAGCTCCTACGAGCAGTACTTC.

This chain uses TRBV10-3 with TRBJ2-1, with D perhaps matching TRBD2 (6 bases). The V end was cut by 6 bases, the J end by 6 bases, with 9 bases between. CDR1 is ENHRY and CDR2 is SYGVKD in the germline V gene. CDR3 length: 12 residues. As DNA, the CDR3 is TGTGCCATCAGCCAGGGACTCAATGAGCAGTTCTTC. Translated, it gives CAISQGLNEQFF.

This clone was seen once. The rearrangement links TRBV7-8 to TRBJ2-5, with D unresolved. The V end was cut by 5 bases, the J end by 1 base, with 5 bases between. Germline CDR1 reads SGHVS; CDR2 reads FQNEAQ. The CDR3 has 12 residues. CDR3 coding DNA: TGTGCCAGCAGCGGGCTCCAAGAGACCCAGTACTTC. Its translation: CASSGLQETQYF.